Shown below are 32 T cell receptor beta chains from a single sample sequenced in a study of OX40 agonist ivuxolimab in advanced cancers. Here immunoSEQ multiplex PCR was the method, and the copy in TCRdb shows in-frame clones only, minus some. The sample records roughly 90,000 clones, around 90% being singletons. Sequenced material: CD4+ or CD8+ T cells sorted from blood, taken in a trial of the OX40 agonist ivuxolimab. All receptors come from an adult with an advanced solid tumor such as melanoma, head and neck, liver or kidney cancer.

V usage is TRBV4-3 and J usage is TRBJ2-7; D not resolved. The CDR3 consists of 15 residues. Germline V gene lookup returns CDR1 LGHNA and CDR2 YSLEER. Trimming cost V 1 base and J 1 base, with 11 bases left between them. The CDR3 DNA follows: TGCGCCAGCAGCCAAGGGGCAGCAGGATCCTACGAGCAGTACTTC. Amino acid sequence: CASSQGAAGSYEQYF.

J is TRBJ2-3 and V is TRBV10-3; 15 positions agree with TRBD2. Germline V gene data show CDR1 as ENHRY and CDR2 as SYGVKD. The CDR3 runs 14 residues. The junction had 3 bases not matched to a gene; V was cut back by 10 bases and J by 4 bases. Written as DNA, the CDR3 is TGTGCCACCCGGACTAGCGGGGGGGCAGATACGCAGTATTTT. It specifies CATRTSGGADTQYF.

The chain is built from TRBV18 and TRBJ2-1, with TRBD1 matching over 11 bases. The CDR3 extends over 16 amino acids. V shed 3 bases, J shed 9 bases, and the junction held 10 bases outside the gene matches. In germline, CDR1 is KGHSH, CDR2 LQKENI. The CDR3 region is CASSPFQGQGAVEQFF. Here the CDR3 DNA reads TGTGCCAGCTCACCGTTTCAAGGACAGGGGGCCGTTGAGCAGTTCTTC.

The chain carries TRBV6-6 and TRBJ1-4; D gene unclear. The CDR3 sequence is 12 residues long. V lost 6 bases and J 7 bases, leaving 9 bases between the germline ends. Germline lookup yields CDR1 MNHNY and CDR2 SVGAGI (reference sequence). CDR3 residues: CASRREGEKLFF. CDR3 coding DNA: TGTGCCAGCAGGAGAGAGGGTGAAAAACTGTTTTTT.

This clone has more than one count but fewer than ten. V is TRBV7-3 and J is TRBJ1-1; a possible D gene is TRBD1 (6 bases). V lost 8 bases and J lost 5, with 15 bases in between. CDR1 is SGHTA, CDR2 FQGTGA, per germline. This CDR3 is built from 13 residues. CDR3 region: CASRGGGDTEAFF. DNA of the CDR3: TGTGCCAGCCGCGGGGGCGGGGATACTGAAGCTTTCTTT.

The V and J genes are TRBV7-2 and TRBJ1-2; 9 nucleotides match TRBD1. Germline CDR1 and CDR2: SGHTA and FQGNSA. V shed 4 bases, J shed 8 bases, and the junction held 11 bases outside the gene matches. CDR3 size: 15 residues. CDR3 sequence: CASSSPGQGRGGYTF. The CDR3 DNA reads TGTGCCAGCAGCTCCCCCGGACAGGGGAGGGGAGGCTACACCTTC.

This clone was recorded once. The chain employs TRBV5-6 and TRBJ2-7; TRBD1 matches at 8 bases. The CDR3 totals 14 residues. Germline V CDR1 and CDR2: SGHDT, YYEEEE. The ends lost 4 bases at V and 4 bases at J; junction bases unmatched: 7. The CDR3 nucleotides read TGTGCCAGCAGCCATTGGGACAGGATTTACGAGCAGTACTTC. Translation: CASSHWDRIYEQYF.

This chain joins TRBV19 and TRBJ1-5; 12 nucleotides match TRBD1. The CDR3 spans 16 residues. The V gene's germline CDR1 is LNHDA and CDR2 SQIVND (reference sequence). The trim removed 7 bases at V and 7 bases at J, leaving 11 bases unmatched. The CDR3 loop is CASKEGDRGLGQPQHF. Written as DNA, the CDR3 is TGTGCCAGTAAGGAGGGGGACAGGGGGCTTGGCCAGCCCCAGCATTTT. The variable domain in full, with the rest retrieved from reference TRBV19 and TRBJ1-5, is DGGITQSPKYLFRKEGQNVTLSCEQNLNHDAMYWYRQDPGQGLRLIYYSQIVNDFQKGDIAEGYSVSREKKESFPLTVTSAQKNPTAFYLCASKEGDRGLGQPQHFGDGTRLSIL.

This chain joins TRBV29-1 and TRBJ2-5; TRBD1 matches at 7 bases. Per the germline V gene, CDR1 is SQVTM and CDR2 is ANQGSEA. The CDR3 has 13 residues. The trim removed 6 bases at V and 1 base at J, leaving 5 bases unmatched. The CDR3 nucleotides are TGCAGCGTCAGACAGGGAGCCCAAGAGACCCAGTACTTC. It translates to CSVRQGAQETQYF.

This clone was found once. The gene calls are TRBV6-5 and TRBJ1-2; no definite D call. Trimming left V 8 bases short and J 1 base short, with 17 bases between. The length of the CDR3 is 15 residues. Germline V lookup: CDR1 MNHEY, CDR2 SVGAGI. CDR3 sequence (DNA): TGTGCCAGCTCCTCGACATCTTCTCTTAACTATGGCTACACCTTC. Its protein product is CASSSTSSLNYGYTF.

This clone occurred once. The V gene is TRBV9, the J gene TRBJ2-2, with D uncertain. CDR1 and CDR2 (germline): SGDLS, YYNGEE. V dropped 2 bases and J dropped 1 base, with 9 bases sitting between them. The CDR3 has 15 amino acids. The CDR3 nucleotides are TGTGCCAGCAGCGTCTACCAGGAGAACACCGGGGAGCTGTTTTTT. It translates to CASSVYQENTGELFF.

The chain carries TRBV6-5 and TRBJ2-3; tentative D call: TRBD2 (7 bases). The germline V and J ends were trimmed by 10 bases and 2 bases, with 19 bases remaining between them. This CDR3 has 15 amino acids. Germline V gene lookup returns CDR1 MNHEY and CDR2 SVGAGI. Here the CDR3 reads CATSTRGGLTDTQYF. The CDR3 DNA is TGTGCCACCTCCACTAGGGGGGGTCTCACAGATACGCAGTATTTT.

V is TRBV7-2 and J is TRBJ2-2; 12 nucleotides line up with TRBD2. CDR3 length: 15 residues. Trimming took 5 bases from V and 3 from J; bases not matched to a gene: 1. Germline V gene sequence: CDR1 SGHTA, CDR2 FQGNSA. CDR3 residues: CASSRLAGDTGELFF. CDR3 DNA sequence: TGTGCCAGCAGCAGACTAGCGGGGGACACCGGGGAGCTGTTTTTT.

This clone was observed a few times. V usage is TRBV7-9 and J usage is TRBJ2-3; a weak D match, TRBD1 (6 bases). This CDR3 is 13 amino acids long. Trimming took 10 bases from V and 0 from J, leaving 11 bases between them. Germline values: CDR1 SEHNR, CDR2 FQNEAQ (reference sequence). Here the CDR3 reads CANDGTSTDTQYF. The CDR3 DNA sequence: TGTGCCAACGACGGGACAAGCACAGATACGCAGTATTTT.

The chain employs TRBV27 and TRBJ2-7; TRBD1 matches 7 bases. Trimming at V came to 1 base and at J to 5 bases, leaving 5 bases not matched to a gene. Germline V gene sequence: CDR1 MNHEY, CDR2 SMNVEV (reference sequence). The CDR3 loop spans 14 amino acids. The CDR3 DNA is TGTGCCAGCAGTTTATTGGGACAGAGGGACGAGCAGTACTTC. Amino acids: CASSLLGQRDEQYF.

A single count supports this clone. This chain's CDR3 is CAWQRHNEKLFF. CDR3 DNA: TGTGCCTGGCAACGTCATAATGAAAAACTGTTTTTT. This chain joins TRBV30 and TRBJ1-4; D ambiguous. The germline V gene encodes CDR1 GTSNPN and CDR2 SVGIG (reference sequence). The germline V and J ends were trimmed by 5 bases and 4 bases, with 8 bases remaining between them. The length of the CDR3 is 12 residues.

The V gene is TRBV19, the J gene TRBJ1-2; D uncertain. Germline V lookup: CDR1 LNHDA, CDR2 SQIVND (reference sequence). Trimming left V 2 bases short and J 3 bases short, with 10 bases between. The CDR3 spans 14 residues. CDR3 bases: TGTGCCAGTAGTATAAAAAGGGTGCACTATGGCTACACCTTC. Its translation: CASSIKRVHYGYTF.

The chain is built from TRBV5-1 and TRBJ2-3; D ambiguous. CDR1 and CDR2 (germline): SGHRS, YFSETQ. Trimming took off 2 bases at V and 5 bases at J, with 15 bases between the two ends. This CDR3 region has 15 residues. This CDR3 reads CASSFSRPGIDTQYF. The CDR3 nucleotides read TGCGCCAGCAGCTTCAGTCGACCGGGCATAGATACGCAGTATTTT.

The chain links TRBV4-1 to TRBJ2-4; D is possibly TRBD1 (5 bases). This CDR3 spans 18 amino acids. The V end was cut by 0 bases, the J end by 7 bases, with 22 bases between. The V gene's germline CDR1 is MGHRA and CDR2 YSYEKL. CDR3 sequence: CASSQDVQAPLKGNIQYF. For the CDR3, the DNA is TGCGCCAGCAGCCAAGATGTACAGGCCCCACTGAAAGGGAACATTCAGTACTTC.

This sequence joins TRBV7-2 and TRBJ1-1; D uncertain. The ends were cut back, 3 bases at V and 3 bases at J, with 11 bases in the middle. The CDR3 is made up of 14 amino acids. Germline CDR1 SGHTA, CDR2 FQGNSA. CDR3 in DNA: TGTGCCAGCAGCTTGGTACCGAGGGACACTGAAGCTTTCTTT. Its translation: CASSLVPRDTEAFF.

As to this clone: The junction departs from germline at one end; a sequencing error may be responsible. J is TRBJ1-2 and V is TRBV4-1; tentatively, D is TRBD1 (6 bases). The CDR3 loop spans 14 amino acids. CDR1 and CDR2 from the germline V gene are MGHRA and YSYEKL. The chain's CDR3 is CASGQAGTRVGYTF. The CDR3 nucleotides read TGCGCCAGCGGCCAGGCCGGGACAAGGGTCGGGTACACCTTC.

The CDR3 protein is CASSWSGGGQETQYF. For the CDR3, the DNA is TGTGCCAGCAGCTGGTCGGGCGGGGGGCAAGAGACCCAGTACTTC. The chain combines TRBV7-2 with TRBJ2-5; 8 nucleotides line up with TRBD2. The CDR3 is 15 amino acids. The germline V gene has CDR1 SGHTA and CDR2 FQGNSA. V gave up 4 bases and J gave up 2 bases; unmatched junction bases: 6.

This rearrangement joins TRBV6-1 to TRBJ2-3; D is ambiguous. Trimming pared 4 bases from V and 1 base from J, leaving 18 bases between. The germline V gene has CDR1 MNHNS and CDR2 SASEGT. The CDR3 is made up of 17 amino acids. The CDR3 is CASSVERNLLRTDTQYF. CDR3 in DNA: TGTGCCAGCAGTGTAGAGAGGAACTTACTTCGCACAGATACGCAGTATTTT.

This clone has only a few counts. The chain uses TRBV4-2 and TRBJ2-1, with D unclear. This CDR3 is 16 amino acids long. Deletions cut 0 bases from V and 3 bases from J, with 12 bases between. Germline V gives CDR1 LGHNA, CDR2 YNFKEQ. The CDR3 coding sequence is TGTGCCAGCAGCCAAGAGTACACAGAAATCTACAATGAGCAGTTCTTC. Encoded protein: CASSQEYTEIYNEQFF.

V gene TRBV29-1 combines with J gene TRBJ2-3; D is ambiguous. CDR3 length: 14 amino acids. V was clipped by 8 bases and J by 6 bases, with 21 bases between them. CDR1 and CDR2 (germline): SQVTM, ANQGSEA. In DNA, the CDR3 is TGCAGCTATAAGACGGTTACTTCAAAGGATACGCAGTATTTT. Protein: CSYKTVTSKDTQYF.

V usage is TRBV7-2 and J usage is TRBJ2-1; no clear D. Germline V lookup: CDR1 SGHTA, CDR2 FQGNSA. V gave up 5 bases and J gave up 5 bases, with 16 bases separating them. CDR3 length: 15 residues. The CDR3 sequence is CASSPLGGRNNEQFF. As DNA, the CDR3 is TGTGCCAGCAGCCCCCTCGGCGGCCGGAACAATGAGCAGTTCTTC.

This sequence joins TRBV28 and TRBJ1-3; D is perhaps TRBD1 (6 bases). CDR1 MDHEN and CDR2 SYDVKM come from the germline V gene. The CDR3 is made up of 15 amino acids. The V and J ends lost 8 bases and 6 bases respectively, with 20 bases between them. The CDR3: CASGLGGPVENTIYF. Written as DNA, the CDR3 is TGTGCCAGCGGATTAGGGGGACCGGTGGAAAACACCATATATTTT. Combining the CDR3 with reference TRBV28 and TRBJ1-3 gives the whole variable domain DVKVTQSSRYLVKRTGEKVFLECVQDMDHENMFWYRQDPGLGLRLIYFSYDVKMKEKGDIPEGYSVSREKKERFSLILESASTNQTSMYLCASGLGGPVENTIYFGEGSWLTVV.

The CDR3 loop reads CSATTGNTIYF. In DNA form, the CDR3 reads TGCAGTGCCACGACAGGAAACACCATATATTTT. This sequence joins TRBV20-1 and TRBJ1-3; D gene unclear. V gave up 6 bases and J gave up 4 bases, with 7 bases separating them. CDR3 length equals 11 residues. Germline lookup yields CDR1 DFQATT and CDR2 SNEGSKA (reference sequence).

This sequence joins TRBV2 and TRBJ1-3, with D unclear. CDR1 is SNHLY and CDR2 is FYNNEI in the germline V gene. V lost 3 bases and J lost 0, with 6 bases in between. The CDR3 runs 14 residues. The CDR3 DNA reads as TGTGCCAGCAGTGAGGGTAGCTCTGGAAACACCATATATTTT. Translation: CASSEGSSGNTIYF.

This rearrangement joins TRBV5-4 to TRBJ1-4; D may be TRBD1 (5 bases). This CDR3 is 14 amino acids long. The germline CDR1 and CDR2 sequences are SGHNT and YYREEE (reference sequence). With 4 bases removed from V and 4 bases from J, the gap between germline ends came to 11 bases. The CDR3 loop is CASSRDLLNEKLFF. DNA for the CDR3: TGTGCCAGCAGCCGGGACCTTCTTAATGAAAAACTGTTTTTT. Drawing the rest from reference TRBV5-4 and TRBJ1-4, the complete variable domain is ETGVTQSPTHLIKTRGQQVTLRCSSQSGHNTVSWYQQALGQGPQFIFQYYREEENGRGNFPPRFSGLQFPNYSSELNVNALELDDSALYLCASSRDLLNEKLFFGSGTQLSVL.

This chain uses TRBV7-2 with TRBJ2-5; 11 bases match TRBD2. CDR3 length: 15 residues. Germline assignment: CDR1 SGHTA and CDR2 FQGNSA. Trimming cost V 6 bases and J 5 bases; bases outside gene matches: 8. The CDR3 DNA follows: TGTGCCAGCAGGCTAGCGGGGGGCCTCCCGGAGACCCAGTACTTC. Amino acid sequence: CASRLAGGLPETQYF.

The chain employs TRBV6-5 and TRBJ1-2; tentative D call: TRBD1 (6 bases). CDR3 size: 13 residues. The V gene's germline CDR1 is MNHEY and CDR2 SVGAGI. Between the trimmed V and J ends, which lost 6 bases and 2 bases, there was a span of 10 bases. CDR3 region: CASSIQGNYGYTF. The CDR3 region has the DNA TGTGCCAGCAGCATACAGGGAAACTATGGCTACACCTTC.